This TCR beta chain was sequenced during a study of shared clonotypes between healthy human individuals. This CDR3 has 15 residues. CDR1 and CDR2 (germline): SGHNT, YYREEE (reference sequence). J was trimmed by 6 bases and V by 4 bases; bases with no gene match: 1. The assay used deep level. Using about 190 ng DNA, some 30,000 T cell genomes, the sorted-subset replicate PCRs were run. Method: immunoSEQ multiplex PCR; TCRdb's copy keeps in-frame clones and lacks some. The sample has 640,000 or so clones, 72% seen once. The TCR originated in a woman aged 25-40 years in good health. This chain joins TRBV5-4 and TRBJ2-1; 16 bases map to TRBD2. The sequencing sample was made of memory CD4+ T cells sorted from blood. The subset here: CD45RA-negative fraction. CDR3 coding DNA: TGTGCCAGCAGCGGGACTAGCGGGAGGGCCAATGAGCAGTTCTTC. Residues: CASSGTSGRANEQFF.